The 9 T cell receptor beta chains given below trace back to one sample, sequenced in a study of spatial heterogeneity in lung cancer (dated by TCRdb to between 2018 and 2021). Library construction relied on 5' RACE. The run used a NextSeq 500. TCRdb ran its own pipeline on the public reads, namely fastp trimming at Q25 and MiXCR clone calling, and kept in-frame beta chains. A single entry per CDR3 protein holds the most common genes and DNA from its merged rows. The sample includes 4,000 to 5,000 distinct CDR3 sequences, with approximately 15% observed a single time. The ten top clones hold around 5.8% of the sample. According to the study, the label for this sample's time point signals: sample taken at primary tumor resection. TCR sequencing used whole RNA extracted from tumor and nontumor lung tissue, or from cryopreserved PBMC samples, without cell sorting. Sequences were derived from PBMCs, sampled at surgery. Source of these receptors: a male donor with early-stage non-small cell lung cancer.

This clonotype was recorded a few times. V gene TRBV5-1 combines with J gene TRBJ1-1; D remains ambiguous. The CDR3 sequence is 14 residues long. V was pared by 1 base and J by 1 base, with 8 bases between. CDR1 SGHRS and CDR2 YFSETQ come from the germline V gene. In DNA form, the CDR3 reads TGCGCCAGCAGCTTGCCATCAGCGAACACTGAAGCTTTCTTT. Protein sequence: CASSLPSANTEAFF.

This clonotype is classed as medium-sized. This CDR3 reads CASSFGGNSPLHF. The CDR3 region has the DNA TGCGCCAGCAGCTTTGGGGGTAATTCACCCCTCCACTTT. The chain has TRBV5-1 and TRBJ1-6, with a tentative D call TRBD1 (5 bases). Germline CDR1 SGHRS, CDR2 YFSETQ. The ends were cut back, 2 bases at V and 6 bases at J, with 6 bases in the middle. The CDR3 consists of 13 residues.

This clonotype is medium-sized in the sample. The V gene is TRBV6-2 or TRBV6-3, the J gene TRBJ2-7; TRBD1 matches 9 bases. The V and J ends lost 5 bases and 2 bases, in that order; junction bases with no gene match: 1. Germline V lookup: CDR1 MNHEY, CDR2 SVGEGT. The CDR3 is made up of 13 amino acids. The CDR3 is CASSGTGPYEQYF. The CDR3 DNA reads TGTGCCAGCAGTGGGACAGGGCCCTACGAGCAGTACTTC.

This clonotype is medium-sized. One end of the junction fails to match germline, which may point to a read error. The CDR3 loop is CASTLRQGAYNEQFF. The CDR3 DNA reads TGTGCCAGCACCTTACGACAGGGCGCATACAATGAGCAGTTCTTC. This chain links TRBV11-3 with TRBJ2-1; 7 bases are shared with TRBD1. The CDR3 loop spans 15 amino acids. Germline V gene lookup returns CDR1 SGHNT and CDR2 YENEEA.

This clonotype is medium-sized within its sample. The chain joins TRBV6-1 to TRBJ2-2; no reliable D call. V dropped 6 bases and J dropped 3 bases, with 11 bases sitting between them. The CDR3 loop spans 14 amino acids. Germline-derived CDR1 and CDR2 are MNHNS and SASEGT. The CDR3 loop reads CASSSRLYTGELFF. The CDR3 region has the DNA TGTGCCAGCAGCTCCCGGCTCTACACCGGGGAGCTGTTTTTT.

By share, this clonotype ranks as medium-sized. The J gene is TRBJ2-4, the V gene TRBV10-2, with D possibly being TRBD2 (6 bases). The CDR3 totals 14 residues. Germline V gives CDR1 WSHSY, CDR2 SAAADI. V shed 0 bases and J shed 6 bases, with 9 bases lying between them. In nucleotides, the CDR3 is TGCGCCAGCAGTGAGTCGAGGGAGGTAAACATTCAGTACTTC. This codes for CASSESREVNIQYF.

This clonotype is deemed medium-sized. V is TRBV2 and J is TRBJ1-5; TRBD1 is a possible D gene (5 bases). Trimming removed 2 bases at V and 6 bases at J, with 11 bases between. The CDR3 runs to 14 residues. Looked up from germline, CDR1 is SNHLY and CDR2 is FYNNEI. The CDR3 region has the DNA TGTGCCAGCAGTGAAAGGGACGGACGTCAGCCCCAGCATTTT. This sequence encodes CASSERDGRQPQHF.

The chain is built from TRBV9 and TRBJ2-1; 10 bases align to TRBD1. From germline, CDR1 is SGDLS and CDR2 YYNGEE. Losses at the gene ends were 4 bases for V and 7 bases for J; bases not matched to a gene: 14. This CDR3 has 17 amino acids. CDR3 amino acids: CASSPSYGDRGRNEQFF. Written as DNA, the CDR3 is TGTGCCAGCAGCCCCAGCTATGGGGACAGGGGAAGGAATGAGCAGTTCTTC.

This clonotype was seen a handful of times. J is TRBJ2-1 and V is TRBV5-1, with a weak D call TRBD1 (6 bases). V was cut by 4 bases and J by 7 bases, with 15 bases left in between. The length of the CDR3 is 14 residues. Per the germline V gene, CDR1 is SGHRS and CDR2 is YFSETQ. In DNA, the CDR3 is TGCGCCAGCAGCCCCCCAGGGGTCTTGAATGAGCAGTTCTTC. This encodes CASSPPGVLNEQFF.